This is a list of T cell receptor beta chains from one sample in a study of beta chain features in type 1 diabetes. Clones were sequenced by immunoSEQ multiplex PCR, and TCRdb holds only the in-frame ones, with some missing. The table lists 100,000 to 150,000 clones, 9% of them singletons. The sequenced sample consisted of central memory CD4+ T cells from blood. These receptor sequences come from a man aged 30-40 years with type 1 diabetes. Both conserved end residues are part of each CDR3. A D gene is named only where the DNA matches it firmly. Clone size appears in some rows only: once, few, many, or a class for an expanded clone.

J | V | D | size | DNA | CDR3
TRBJ1-2 | TRBV29-1 | TRBD1 | few | TGCAGCGTTGAGGACAGGGGGCGGGATGGCTACACCTTC | CSVEDRGRDGYTF
TRBJ1-2 | TRBV7-2 | . | . | TGTGCCAGCAGCTTCTTCGACTATGGCTACACCTTC | CASSFFDYGYTF
TRBJ1-4 | TRBV7-8 | . | few | TGTGCCAGCAGCCGAGACAGACAGTCTAATGAAAAACTGTTTTTT | CASSRDRQSNEKLFF
TRBJ1-2 | TRBV11-2 | . | few | TGTGCCAGCAGCTTAGGGCGGGGGGAGCATGGCTACACCTTC | CASSLGRGEHGYTF
TRBJ1-2 | TRBV6-1 | . | . | TGTGCCAGCAGTGAACAGGCCGCCACTAACTATGGCTACACCTTC | CASSEQAATNYGYTF
TRBJ2-7 | TRBV14 | . | few | TGTGCCAGCAGCCAGTCCGCCGGCTACGAGCAGTACTTC | CASSQSAGYEQYF
TRBJ2-1 | TRBV5-1 | . | . | TGCGCCAGCAGCTTGCCGAGGGGGACATACAATGAGCAGTTCTTC | CASSLPRGTYNEQFF
TRBJ2-7 | TRBV2 | TRBD2 | few | TGTGCCAGCAGTGAGGCGGGGGGGGGCGAGCAGTACTTC | CASSEAGGGEQYF
TRBJ1-4 | TRBV7-2 | . | few | TGTGCCAGCAGCTTAGTAGGGAGGGATGAAAAACTGTTTTTT | CASSLVGRDEKLFF
TRBJ1-1 | TRBV7-9 | . | few | TGTGCCAGCAGCTTGGCAGGCGAATTCACTGAAGCTTTCTTT | CASSLAGEFTEAFF
TRBJ2-1 | TRBV5-1 | TRBD1 | . | TGCGCCAGCAGCTCGGGACAGGGGGTTGTCAATGAGCAGTTCTTC | CASSSGQGVVNEQFF
TRBJ2-2 | TRBV7-2 | TRBD2 | . | TGTGCCAGCAGCTCAGGACTAGCGGGGGCTAGCACCGGGGAGCTGTTTTTT | CASSSGLAGASTGELFF
TRBJ2-3 | TRBV30 | TRBD2 | few | TGTGCCTGGATCGCTGGCGGGGGGGTGCATACGCAGTATTTT | CAWIAGGGVHTQYF
TRBJ1-6 | TRBV7-8 | . | few | TGTGCCAGCAGAGGGGGACGGTTCTCTCCGGTATCACCCCTCCACTTT | CASRGGRFSPVSPLHF
TRBJ2-3 | TRBV5-1 | TRBD2 | . | TGCGCCAGCAGCTTTCGAGCGGGGAGCACAGATACGCAGTATTTT | CASSFRAGSTDTQYF
TRBJ1-1 | TRBV7-8 | TRBD1 | few | TGTGCCAGCAGCTACACTAGACAGGGCGAAGCTTTCTTT | CASSYTRQGEAFF
TRBJ2-2 | TRBV4-3 | TRBD2 | few | TGCGCCAGCAGCCAAGAGAGTAGCGGGCGGGGACGTACCGGGGAGCTGTTTTTT | CASSQESSGRGRTGELFF
TRBJ2-3 | TRBV4-2 | . | . | TGTGCCAGCAGCAAAGGTCAGAGAGCGGAGGAGGATACGCAGTATTTT | CASSKGQRAEEDTQYF
TRBJ1-3 | TRBV10-3 | . | few | TGTGCCATCAGTGAGTCCCCGAGGGATTACTCTGGAAACACCATATATTTT | CAISESPRDYSGNTIYF
TRBJ1-4 | TRBV15 | . | many | TGTGCCACCAGCAGCGGCGGGCCAAATGAAAAACTGTTTTTT | CATSSGGPNEKLFF
TRBJ2-7 | TRBV18 | . | few | TGTGCCAGCTCCCAAGGACTCAACGAGCAGTACTTC | CASSQGLNEQYF
TRBJ1-1 | TRBV7-2 | . | . | TGTGCCAGCAGCATCGACAGAGGCTCTGAAGCTTTCTTT | CASSIDRGSEAFF
TRBJ2-2 | TRBV7-2 | TRBD1 | few | TGTGCCAGCAGCCCTCAGCCGGACAGGACGGTGGGGGAGCTGTTTTTT | CASSPQPDRTVGELFF
TRBJ1-2 | TRBV18 | TRBD1 | . | TGTGCCAGCTCACCGGGGACAGGGGAAGTTTATGGCTACACCTTC | CASSPGTGEVYGYTF
TRBJ1-5 | TRBV7-2 | TRBD1 | few | TGTGCCAGCAGCCTGGACAGGGCCGGTGGTCAGCCCCAGCATTTT | CASSLDRAGGQPQHF
TRBJ1-1 | TRBV19 | . | . | TGTGCCAGTAGTATGTCAGGGAACACTGAAGCTTTCTTT | CASSMSGNTEAFF
TRBJ2-6 | TRBV4-1 | TRBD1 | . | TGCGCCAGCAGCCAAAGGGGGAGGGGGACAGGGGGCGTTGGGGCCAACGTCCTGACTTTC | CASSQRGRGTGGVGANVLTF
TRBJ1-4 | TRBV28 | TRBD1 | few | TGTGCCAGCAAACAGGGGAATGAAAAACTGTTTTTT | CASKQGNEKLFF